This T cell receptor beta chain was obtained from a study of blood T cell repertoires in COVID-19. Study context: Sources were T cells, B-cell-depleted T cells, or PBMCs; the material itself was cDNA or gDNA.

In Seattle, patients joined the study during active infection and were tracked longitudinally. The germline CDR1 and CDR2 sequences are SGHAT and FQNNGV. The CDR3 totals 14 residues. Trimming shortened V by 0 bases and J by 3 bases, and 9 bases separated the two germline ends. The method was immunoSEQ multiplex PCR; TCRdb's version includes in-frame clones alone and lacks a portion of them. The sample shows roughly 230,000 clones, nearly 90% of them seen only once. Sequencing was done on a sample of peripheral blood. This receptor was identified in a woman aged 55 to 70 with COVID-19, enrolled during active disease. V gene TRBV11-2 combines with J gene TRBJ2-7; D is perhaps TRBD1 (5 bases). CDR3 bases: TGTGCCAGCAGCTTAGACCCAGGGTTCTACGAGCAGTACTTC. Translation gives CASSLDPGFYEQYF.